This TCR beta chain was obtained from a study of breast tumors, draining lymph nodes, adjacent tissues. MiXCR was run by TCRdb on the multiplex PCR reads, yielding one entry per CDR3 protein. Seen here are 55,000 to 75,000 distinct CDR3 sequences, over 40% observed once, and the top ten hold roughly 9%. Study-wide results and limits: Tumors had less TCR diversity than lymph nodes, more than nontumor tissue.

Germline CDR1 is DFQATT and CDR2 is SNEGSKA (reference sequence). The V and J ends lost 6 bases and 0 bases respectively, with 15 bases between them. CDR3 length: 14 amino acids. On this clonotype: What it recognizes is unknown.

This chain joins TRBV20-1 and TRBJ2-7; either TRBD1 or TRBD2 may supply D (5 bases each). The source of this sequence is a female donor with breast cancer. Some clones in this sample may be carry-over from other donors' samples. Input material: breast tumor tissue. The CDR3 bases are TGCAGTGCCTCGGGACCAGTAAGCTCCTACGAGCAGTACTTC. Translated: CSASGPVSSYEQYF.